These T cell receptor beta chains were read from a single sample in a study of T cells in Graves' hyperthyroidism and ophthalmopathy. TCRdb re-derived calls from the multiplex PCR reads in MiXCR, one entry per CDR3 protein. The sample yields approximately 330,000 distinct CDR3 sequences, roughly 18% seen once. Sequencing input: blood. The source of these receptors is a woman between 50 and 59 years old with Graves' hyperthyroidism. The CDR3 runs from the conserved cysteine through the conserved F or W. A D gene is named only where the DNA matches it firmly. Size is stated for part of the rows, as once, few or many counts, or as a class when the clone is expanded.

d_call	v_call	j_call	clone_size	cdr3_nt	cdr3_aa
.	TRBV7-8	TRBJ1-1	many	TGTGCCAGCAGCCCATACCAGGGCACTGAAGCTTTCTTT	CASSPYQGTEAFF
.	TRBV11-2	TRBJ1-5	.	TGTGCCAGCAGCCCCTCCCCGGTATCCCCCCAGCATTTT	CASSPSPVSPQHF
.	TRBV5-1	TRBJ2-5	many	TGCGCCAGCAGCGGGCCAGAAGGCGAGACCCAGTACTTC	CASSGPEGETQYF
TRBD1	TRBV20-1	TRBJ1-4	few	TGCAGTGCTAGGGGCCCGGGACAGCTTAATGAAAAACTGTTTTTT	CSARGPGQLNEKLFF
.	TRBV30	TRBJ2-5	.	TGTGCCTGGAGTGACCGGGCGGGGTTCGGAGAGACCCAGTACTTC	CAWSDRAGFGETQYF
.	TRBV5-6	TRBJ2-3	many	TGTGCCAGCAGCTTGGCCTCGCTAGCGCCGACAGATACGCAGTATTTT	CASSLASLAPTDTQYF
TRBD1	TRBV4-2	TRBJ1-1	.	TGTGCCAGCAGCCAAGAGACAGGGGGCCTCGCGGCTTTCTTT	CASSQETGGLAAFF
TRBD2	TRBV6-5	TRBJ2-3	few	TGTGCCAGCAGTTTAATCCGACTAGCGGGAGGTGGCACAGATACGCAGTATTTT	CASSLIRLAGGGTDTQYF
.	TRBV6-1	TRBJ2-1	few	TGTGCCAGCAGTGAAGCCTTTGTGGGCTCGGGGAATGGGAATGAGCAGTTCTTC	CASSEAFVGSGNGNEQFF
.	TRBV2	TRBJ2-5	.	TGTGCCAGCCCCTGGACCCAAGAGACCCAGTACTTC	CASPWTQETQYF
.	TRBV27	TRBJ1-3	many	TGTGCCAGCAGTTCCCAATCTGGAAACACCATATATTTT	CASSSQSGNTIYF
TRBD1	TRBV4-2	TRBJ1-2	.	TGTGCCAGCAGCGAAAAGACAGGGAACTATGGCTACACCTTC	CASSEKTGNYGYTF
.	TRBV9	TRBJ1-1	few	TGTGCCAGCAGCGTAGCTCAGTCTATGAACACTGAAGCTTTCTTT	CASSVAQSMNTEAFF
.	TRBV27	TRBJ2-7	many	TGTGCCAGCAGTTGGGGAGCCCGAGGTTACGAGCAGTACTTC	CASSWGARGYEQYF